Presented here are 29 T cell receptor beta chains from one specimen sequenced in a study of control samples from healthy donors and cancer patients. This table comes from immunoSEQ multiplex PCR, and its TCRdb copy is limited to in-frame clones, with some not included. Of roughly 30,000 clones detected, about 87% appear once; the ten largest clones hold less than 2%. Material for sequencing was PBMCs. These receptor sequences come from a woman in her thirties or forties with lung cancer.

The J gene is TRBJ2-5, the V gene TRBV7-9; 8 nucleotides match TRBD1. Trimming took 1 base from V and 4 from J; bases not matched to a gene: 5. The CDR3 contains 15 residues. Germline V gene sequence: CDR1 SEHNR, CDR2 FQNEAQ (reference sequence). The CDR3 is CASSLGTGMRETQYF. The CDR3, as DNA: TGTGCCAGCAGCTTAGGGACAGGGATGCGAGAGACCCAGTACTTC.

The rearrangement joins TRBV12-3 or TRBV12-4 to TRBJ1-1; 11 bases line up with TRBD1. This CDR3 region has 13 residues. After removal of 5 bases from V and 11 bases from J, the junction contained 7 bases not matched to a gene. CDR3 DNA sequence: TGTGCCAGCAGTGCGGGACAGGGGGTGGTGGCTTTCTTT. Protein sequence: CASSAGQGVVAFF.

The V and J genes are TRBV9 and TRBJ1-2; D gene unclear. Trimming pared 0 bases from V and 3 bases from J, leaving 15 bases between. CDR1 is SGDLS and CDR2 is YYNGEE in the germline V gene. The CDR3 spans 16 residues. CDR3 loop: CASSVAVAEPDYGYTF. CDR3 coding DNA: TGTGCCAGCAGCGTAGCTGTTGCAGAACCTGACTATGGCTACACCTTC.

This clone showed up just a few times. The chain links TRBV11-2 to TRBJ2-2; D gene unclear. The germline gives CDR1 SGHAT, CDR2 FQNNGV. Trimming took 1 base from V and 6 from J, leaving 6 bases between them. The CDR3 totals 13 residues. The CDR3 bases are TGTGCCAGCAGCTTAGGGGCCCCCGGGGAGCTGTTTTTT. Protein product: CASSLGAPGELFF.

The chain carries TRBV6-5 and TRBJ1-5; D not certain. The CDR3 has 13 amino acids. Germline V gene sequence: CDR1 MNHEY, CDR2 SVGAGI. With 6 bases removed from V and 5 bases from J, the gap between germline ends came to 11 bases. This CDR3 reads CASSPSFDQPQHF. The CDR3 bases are TGTGCCAGCAGCCCGAGCTTCGATCAGCCCCAGCATTTT.

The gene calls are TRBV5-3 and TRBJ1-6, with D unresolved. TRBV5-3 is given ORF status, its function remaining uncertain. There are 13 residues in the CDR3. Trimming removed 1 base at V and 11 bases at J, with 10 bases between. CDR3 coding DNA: TGTGCCAGAAGCTTGACCCCCTCCCCACCCCTCCACTTT. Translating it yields CARSLTPSPPLHF.

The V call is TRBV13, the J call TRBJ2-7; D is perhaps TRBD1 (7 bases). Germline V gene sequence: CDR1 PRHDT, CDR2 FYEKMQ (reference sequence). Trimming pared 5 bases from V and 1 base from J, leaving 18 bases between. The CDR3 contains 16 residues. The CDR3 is CASSRGGRDRSYEQYF. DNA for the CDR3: TGTGCCAGCAGCAGAGGGGGGCGGGACAGATCCTACGAGCAGTACTTC.

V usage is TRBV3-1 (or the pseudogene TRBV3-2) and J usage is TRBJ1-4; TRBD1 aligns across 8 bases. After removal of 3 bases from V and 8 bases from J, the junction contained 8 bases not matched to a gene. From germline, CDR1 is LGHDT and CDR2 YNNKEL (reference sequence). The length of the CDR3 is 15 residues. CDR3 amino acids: CASSQTGQGGEKLFF. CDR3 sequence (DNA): TGTGCCAGCAGCCAGACAGGACAGGGAGGAGAAAAACTGTTTTTT.

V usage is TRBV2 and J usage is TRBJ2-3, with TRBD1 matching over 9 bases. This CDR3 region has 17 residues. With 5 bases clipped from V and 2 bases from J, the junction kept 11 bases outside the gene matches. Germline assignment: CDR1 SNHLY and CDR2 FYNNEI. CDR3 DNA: TGTGCCAGCAGTCCGGGACAGGGAAAAATCTCCACAGATACGCAGTATTTT. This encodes CASSPGQGKISTDTQYF.

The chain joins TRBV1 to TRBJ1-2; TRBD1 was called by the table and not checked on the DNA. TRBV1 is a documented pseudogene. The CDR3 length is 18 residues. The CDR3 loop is CTSSQRWTGARQYYGYTF. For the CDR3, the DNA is TGCACCAGCAGCCAACGTTGGACAGGGGCACGGCAGTACTATGGCTACACCTTC.

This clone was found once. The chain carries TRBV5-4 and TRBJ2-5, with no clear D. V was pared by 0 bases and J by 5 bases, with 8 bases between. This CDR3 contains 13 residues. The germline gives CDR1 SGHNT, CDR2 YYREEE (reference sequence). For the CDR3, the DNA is TGTGCCAGCAGCTTGGACCGCGTGGAGACCCAGTACTTC. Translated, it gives CASSLDRVETQYF.

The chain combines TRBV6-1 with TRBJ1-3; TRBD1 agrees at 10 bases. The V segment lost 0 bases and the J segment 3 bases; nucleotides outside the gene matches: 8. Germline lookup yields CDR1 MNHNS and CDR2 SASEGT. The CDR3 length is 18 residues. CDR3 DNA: TGTGCCAGCAGTGAAGCTGGGGACAGGGGAGAGATTGGAAACACCATATATTTT. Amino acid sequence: CASSEAGDRGEIGNTIYF.

This CDR3 reads CASSLNQGRVGELFF. In nucleotides, the CDR3 is TGTGCCAGCAGTTTGAACCAGGGGAGGGTTGGGGAGCTGTTTTTT. The V and J genes are TRBV28 and TRBJ2-2, with a possible D match to TRBD2 (7 bases). Germline values: CDR1 MDHEN, CDR2 SYDVKM. The V end was cut by 3 bases, the J end by 8 bases, with 16 bases between. The CDR3 runs 15 residues.

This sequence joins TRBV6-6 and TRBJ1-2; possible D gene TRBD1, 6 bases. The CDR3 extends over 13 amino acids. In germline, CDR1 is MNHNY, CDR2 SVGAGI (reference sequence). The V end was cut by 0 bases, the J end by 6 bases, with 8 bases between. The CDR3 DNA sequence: TGTGCCAGCAGTTACTCGACAGGAAATGGCTACACCTTC. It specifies CASSYSTGNGYTF.

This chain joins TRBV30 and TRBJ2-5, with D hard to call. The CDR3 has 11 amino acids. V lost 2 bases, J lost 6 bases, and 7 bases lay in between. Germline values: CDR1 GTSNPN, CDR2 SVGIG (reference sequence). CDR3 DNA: TGTGCCTGGAGTCTAGACAAGACCCAGTACTTC. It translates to CAWSLDKTQYF.

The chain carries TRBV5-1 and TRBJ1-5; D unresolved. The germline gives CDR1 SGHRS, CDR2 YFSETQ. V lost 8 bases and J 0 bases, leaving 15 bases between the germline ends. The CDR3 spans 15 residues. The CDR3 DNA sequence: TGCGCCAGTTCTCTGGGAGGGTATAGCAATCAGCCCCAGCATTTT. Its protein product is CASSLGGYSNQPQHF.

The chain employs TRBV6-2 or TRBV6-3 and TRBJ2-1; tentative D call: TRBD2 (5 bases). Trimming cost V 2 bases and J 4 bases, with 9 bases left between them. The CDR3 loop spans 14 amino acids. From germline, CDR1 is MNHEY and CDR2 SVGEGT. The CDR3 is CASSYDYEYNEQFF. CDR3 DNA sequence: TGTGCCAGCAGTTACGACTACGAGTACAATGAGCAGTTCTTC.

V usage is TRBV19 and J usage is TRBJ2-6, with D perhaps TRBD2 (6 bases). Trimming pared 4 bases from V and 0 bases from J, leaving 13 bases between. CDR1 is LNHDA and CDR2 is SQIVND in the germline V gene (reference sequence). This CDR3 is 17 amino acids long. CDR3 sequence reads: CASSKLAPPSGANVLTF. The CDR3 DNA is TGTGCCAGTAGTAAACTAGCTCCCCCCTCTGGGGCCAACGTCCTGACTTTC.

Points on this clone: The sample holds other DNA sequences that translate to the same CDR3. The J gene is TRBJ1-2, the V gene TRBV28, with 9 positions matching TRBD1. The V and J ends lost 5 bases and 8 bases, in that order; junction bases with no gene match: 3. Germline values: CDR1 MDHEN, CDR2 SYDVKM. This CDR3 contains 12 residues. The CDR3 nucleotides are TGTGCCAGCAGTCTTGGGACAGGGGGCTACACCTTC. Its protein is CASSLGTGGYTF.

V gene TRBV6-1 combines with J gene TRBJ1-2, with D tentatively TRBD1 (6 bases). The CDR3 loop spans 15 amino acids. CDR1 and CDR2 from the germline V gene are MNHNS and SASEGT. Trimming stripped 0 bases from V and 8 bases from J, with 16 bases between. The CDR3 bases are TGTGCCAGCAGTGAAGCGTGGGACACCGTGGAAGGCTACACCTTC. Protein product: CASSEAWDTVEGYTF.

The CDR3 here is CASSRSGQTYNSPLHF. For the CDR3, the DNA is TGCGCCAGCAGCCGCTCAGGACAGACATATAATTCACCCCTCCACTTT. V usage is TRBV4-1 and J usage is TRBJ1-6; possibly TRBD1 for D (6 bases). CDR3 size: 16 residues. Trimming shortened V by 4 bases and J by 4 bases, and 14 bases separated the two germline ends. Germline loops: CDR1 MGHRA, CDR2 YSYEKL.

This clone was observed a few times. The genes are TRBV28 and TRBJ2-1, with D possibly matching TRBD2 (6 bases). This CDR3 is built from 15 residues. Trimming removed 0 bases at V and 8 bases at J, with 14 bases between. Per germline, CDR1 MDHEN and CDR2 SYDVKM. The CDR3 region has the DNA TGTGCCAGCAGTTTATGGGAGACTAGGATCCATGAGCAGTTCTTC. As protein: CASSLWETRIHEQFF.

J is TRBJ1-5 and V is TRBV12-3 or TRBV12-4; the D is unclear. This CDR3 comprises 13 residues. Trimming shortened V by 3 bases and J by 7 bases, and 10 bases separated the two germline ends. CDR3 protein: CASSFAEKQPQHF. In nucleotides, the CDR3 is TGTGCCAGCAGTTTTGCGGAAAAACAGCCCCAGCATTTT.

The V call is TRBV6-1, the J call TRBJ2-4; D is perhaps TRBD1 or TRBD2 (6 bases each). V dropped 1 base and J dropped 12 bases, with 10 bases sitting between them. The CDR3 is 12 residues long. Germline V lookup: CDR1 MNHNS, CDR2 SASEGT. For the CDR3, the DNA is TGTGCCAGCAGTGAAGGGGGGGCAGCTCAGTACTTC. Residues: CASSEGGAAQYF.

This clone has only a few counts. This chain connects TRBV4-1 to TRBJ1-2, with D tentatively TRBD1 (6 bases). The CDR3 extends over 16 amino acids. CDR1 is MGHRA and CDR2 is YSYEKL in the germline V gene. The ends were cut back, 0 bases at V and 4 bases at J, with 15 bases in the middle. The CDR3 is CASSQDDQGSRYGYTF. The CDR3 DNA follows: TGCGCCAGCAGCCAAGACGACCAGGGGTCTCGCTATGGCTACACCTTC.

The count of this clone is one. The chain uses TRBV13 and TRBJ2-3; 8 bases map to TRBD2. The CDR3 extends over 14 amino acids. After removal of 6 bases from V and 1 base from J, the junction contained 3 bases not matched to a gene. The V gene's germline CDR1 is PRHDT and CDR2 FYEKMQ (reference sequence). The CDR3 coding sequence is TGTGCCAGCAGTAGCGGGGAGCGCACAGATACGCAGTATTTT. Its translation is CASSSGERTDTQYF.

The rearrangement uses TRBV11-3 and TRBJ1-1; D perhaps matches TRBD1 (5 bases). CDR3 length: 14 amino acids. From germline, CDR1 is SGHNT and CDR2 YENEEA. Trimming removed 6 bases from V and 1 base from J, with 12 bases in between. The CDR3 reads CASSFGHENTEAFF. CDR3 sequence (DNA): TGTGCCAGCAGTTTCGGACACGAGAACACTGAAGCTTTCTTT.

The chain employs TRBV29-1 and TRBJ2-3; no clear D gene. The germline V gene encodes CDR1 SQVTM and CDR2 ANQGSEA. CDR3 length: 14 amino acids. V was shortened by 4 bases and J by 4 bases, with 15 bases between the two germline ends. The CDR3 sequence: CSVVSSSPPDTQYF. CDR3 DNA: TGCAGCGTTGTGTCCAGTTCTCCCCCAGATACGCAGTATTTT.

In DNA form, the CDR3 reads TGTGCCACAAACCGGGACAGCCTCGCCTACGAGCAGTACTTC. Amino acid sequence: CATNRDSLAYEQYF. The chain couples TRBV6-5 to TRBJ2-7; 7 nucleotides align to TRBD1. The J segment lost 2 bases and the V segment lost 10 bases, leaving 11 bases of the junction unmatched. The CDR3 totals 14 residues. Germline assignment: CDR1 MNHEY and CDR2 SVGAGI.